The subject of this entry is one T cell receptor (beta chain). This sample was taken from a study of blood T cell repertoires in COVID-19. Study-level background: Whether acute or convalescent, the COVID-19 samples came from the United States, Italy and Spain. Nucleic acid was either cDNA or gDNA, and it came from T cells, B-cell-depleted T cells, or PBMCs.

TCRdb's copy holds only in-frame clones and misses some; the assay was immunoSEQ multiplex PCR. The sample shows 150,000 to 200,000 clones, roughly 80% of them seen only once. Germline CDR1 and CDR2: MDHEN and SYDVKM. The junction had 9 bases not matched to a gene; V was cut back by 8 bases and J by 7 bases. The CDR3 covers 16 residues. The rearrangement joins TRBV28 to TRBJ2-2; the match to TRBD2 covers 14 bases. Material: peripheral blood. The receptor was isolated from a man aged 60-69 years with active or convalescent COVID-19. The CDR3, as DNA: TGTGCCAGCCACAGACTAGCGGGAGGGAGGTTCGGGGAGCTGTTTTTT. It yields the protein CASHRLAGGRFGELFF.